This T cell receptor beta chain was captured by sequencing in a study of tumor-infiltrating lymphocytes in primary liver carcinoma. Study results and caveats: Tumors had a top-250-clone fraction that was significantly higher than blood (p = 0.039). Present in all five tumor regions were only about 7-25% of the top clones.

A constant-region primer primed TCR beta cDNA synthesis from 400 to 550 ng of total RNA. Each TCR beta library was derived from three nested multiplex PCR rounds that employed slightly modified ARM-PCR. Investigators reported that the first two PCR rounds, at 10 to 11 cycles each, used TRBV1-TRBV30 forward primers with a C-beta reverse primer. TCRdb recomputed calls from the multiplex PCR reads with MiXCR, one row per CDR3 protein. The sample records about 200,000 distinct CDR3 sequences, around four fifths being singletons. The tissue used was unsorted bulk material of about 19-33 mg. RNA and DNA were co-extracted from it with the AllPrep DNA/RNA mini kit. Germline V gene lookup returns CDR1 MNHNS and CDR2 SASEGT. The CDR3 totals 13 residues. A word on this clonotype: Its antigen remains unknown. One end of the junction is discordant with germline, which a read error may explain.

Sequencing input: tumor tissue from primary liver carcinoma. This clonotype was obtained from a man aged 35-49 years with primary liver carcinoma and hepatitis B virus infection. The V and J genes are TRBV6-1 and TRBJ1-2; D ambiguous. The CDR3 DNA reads TGTCCCAGTAGTGAAGTTCCAAACTATGCCTACACCTTC. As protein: CPSSEVPNYAYTF.